This T cell receptor (beta chain) comes out of a study of breast tumors, draining lymph nodes, adjacent tissues. Study-wide findings and caveats: Luminal-like breast cancer showed significantly greater tumor-nontumor repertoire similarity than basal-like breast cancer did. The lymph node origin of tumor T cells was framed as consistent with a hypothesis, not demonstrated.

The CDR3 is 13 residues long. V was cut by 7 bases and J by 6 bases, with 14 bases left in between. Germline CDR1 SGHTS, CDR2 YDEGEE. Breast cancer patients provided tissue from their axillary draining lymph nodes. This clonotype was recorded a few times. Its target is unknown. A much larger clone lies a single base off, so this may be a read error. TCRdb independently ran MiXCR on the multiplex PCR reads; one entry per CDR3 protein. The table lists some 170,000 distinct CDR3 sequences, roughly a third of them singletons. Sequencing input: axillary lymph node tissue. This sequence originates from a female donor with breast cancer. Some clones in this sample may be carry-over from other donors' samples. The chain combines TRBV5-8 with TRBJ2-1, with D perhaps matching TRBD2 (5 bases). CDR3 sequence (DNA): TGTGCCAGCCCTGAGTTGAGGGCCAATGAGCAGTTCTTC. This encodes CASPELRANEQFF. The complete variable domain, with remaining parts taken from reference TRBV5-8 and TRBJ2-1, reads EAGVTQSPTHLIKTRGQQATLRCSPISGHTSVYWYQQALGLGLQFLLWYDEGEERNRGNFPPRFSGRQFPNYSSELNVNALELEDSALYLCASPELRANEQFFGPGTRLTVL.